The 25 T cell receptor beta chains in this list originate from one sample, sequenced in a study of beta chain features in type 1 diabetes. Since all of the isolated RNA was reverse transcribed, expressed TCRB transcripts were what got sequenced. Libraries were prepared by immunoSEQ multiplex PCR; TCRdb keeps only in-frame clonotypes and omits some of them. The table lists roughly 300,000 clones, around 7.6% of them singletons. Sequenced material: central memory CD4+ T cells from blood. These receptors all stem from a woman aged 18 to 35 in good health.

This clone appeared a few times. The chain links TRBV6-1 to TRBJ2-1; 7 bases are shared with TRBD1. V lost 6 bases to trimming and J lost 9 bases; unmatched junction nucleotides: 8. The CDR3 totals 13 residues. Germline loops: CDR1 MNHNS, CDR2 SASEGT. The CDR3 bases are TGTGCCAGCAGGAACAGGGGTGGAAGTGAGCAGTTCTTC. It specifies CASRNRGGSEQFF.

This clone turned up a few times. V is TRBV5-8 and J is TRBJ2-7; no clear D. The germline gives CDR1 SGHTS, CDR2 YDEGEE. The V and J ends lost 1 base and 3 bases respectively, with 8 bases between them. The CDR3 length is 13 residues. CDR3 loop: CASSLRSRYEQYF. The CDR3 DNA sequence: TGTGCCAGCAGCTTGAGGTCTCGCTACGAGCAGTACTTC.

This clone was counted between two and nine times. The chain joins TRBV5-5 to TRBJ1-5; D is unclear. The length of the CDR3 is 15 residues. In germline, CDR1 is SGHKS, CDR2 YYEKEE (reference sequence). V was trimmed by 0 bases and J by 0 bases, leaving 7 bases between them. CDR3 nucleotides: TGTGCCAGCAGCTTGGCGCCACTTAGCAATCAGCCCCAGCATTTT. Its translation: CASSLAPLSNQPQHF.

The V and J genes are TRBV7-2 and TRBJ1-2; the D is unclear. With 3 bases removed from V and 6 bases from J, the gap between germline ends came to 11 bases. The CDR3 length is 13 residues. Germline V gene lookup returns CDR1 SGHTA and CDR2 FQGNSA. CDR3 residues: CASSLEVRNGYTF. The DNA of the CDR3 is TGTGCCAGCAGCTTGGAAGTTCGGAATGGCTACACCTTC.

This sequence joins TRBV11-1 and TRBJ2-3; no clear D. Germline loops: CDR1 SGHAT, CDR2 FQDESV (reference sequence). The CDR3 spans 14 residues. V lost 1 base to trimming and J lost 3 bases, with 8 bases between them. CDR3 region: CASSLGLVTDTQYF. CDR3 DNA sequence: TGTGCCAGCAGCTTAGGGCTAGTAACAGATACGCAGTATTTT.

V gene TRBV14 combines with J gene TRBJ2-3, with 7 bases that match TRBD2. The CDR3 consists of 13 residues. CDR1 and CDR2 from the germline V gene are SGHDN and FVKESK. The J segment lost 3 bases and the V segment lost 7 bases, leaving 4 bases of the junction unmatched. For the CDR3, the DNA is TGTGCCAGCACAAGAGCGGGGACAGATACGCAGTATTTT. Its translation: CASTRAGTDTQYF. Filled out from reference TRBV14 and TRBJ2-3, the complete variable domain reads EAGVTQFPSHSVIEKGQTVTLRCDPISGHDNLYWYRRVMGKEIKFLLHFVKESKQDESGMPNNRFLAERTGGTYSTLKVQPAELEDSGVYFCASTRAGTDTQYFGPGTRLTVL.

This clone was seen a few times. Additional DNA sequences in this sample encode the identical CDR3. The chain links TRBV18 to TRBJ2-3, with 8 nucleotides matching TRBD2. CDR3 length equals 15 residues. Unmatched junction bases numbered 7, after V lost 5 bases and J lost 3 bases. CDR1 and CDR2 (germline): KGHSH, LQKENI. CDR3 coding DNA: TGTGCCAGCTCAGCCGGACTAGCAGTAACAGATACGCAGTATTTT. Protein product: CASSAGLAVTDTQYF.

The chain has TRBV4-3 and TRBJ2-3; 9 nucleotides match TRBD1. V shed 0 bases and J 5 bases; nucleotides not matched to a gene: 6. The CDR3 length is 16 residues. Per germline, CDR1 LGHNA and CDR2 YSLEER. The DNA of the CDR3 is TGCGCCAGCAGCCAAGATCACAGGGGGCAAGGAGATACGCAGTATTTT. Its protein is CASSQDHRGQGDTQYF.

The rearrangement links TRBV19 to TRBJ2-1; 8 positions agree with TRBD2. Germline V gene lookup returns CDR1 LNHDA and CDR2 SQIVND (reference sequence). This CDR3 contains 14 residues. The V segment lost 4 bases and the J segment 13 bases; nucleotides outside the gene matches: 12. CDR3 amino acids: CASSNRGGRNLQFF. The CDR3 DNA is TGTGCCAGTAGTAATCGTGGCGGGAGGAACTTACAGTTCTTC.

This clone was picked up a small number of times. The J gene is TRBJ2-7, the V gene TRBV7-2, with D perhaps matching TRBD1 (5 bases). Looked up from germline, CDR1 is SGHTA and CDR2 is FQGNSA. Trimming shortened V by 3 bases and J by 6 bases, and 15 bases separated the two germline ends. This CDR3 is built from 14 residues. For the CDR3, the DNA is TGTGCCAGCAGCTTCCTCGGAGTGCAGGGCGAGCAGTACTTC. Translated: CASSFLGVQGEQYF.

The chain links TRBV2 to TRBJ2-1, with a weak D call TRBD2 (6 bases). The CDR3 runs 16 residues. Trimming cost V 2 bases and J 8 bases, with 19 bases left between them. Germline-derived CDR1 and CDR2 are SNHLY and FYNNEI. CDR3 nucleotide sequence: TGTGCCAGCAGTGAAAAGCTATTGTCGGGAGTGGATGAGCAGTTCTTC. It codes for CASSEKLLSGVDEQFF.

This clone appeared a few times. V usage is TRBV5-1 and J usage is TRBJ2-7; D not certain. Deletions cut 4 bases from V and 4 bases from J, with 9 bases between. Germline CDR1 SGHRS, CDR2 YFSETQ. The CDR3 contains 12 residues. The CDR3 loop reads CASSGAGYEQYF. CDR3 DNA: TGCGCCAGCAGCGGCGCAGGATACGAGCAGTACTTC.

This clone has just a few counts. CDR3 sequence: CASSLVSTATNEKLFF. CDR3 in DNA: TGTGCCAGCAGCTTAGTCTCGACAGCAACTAATGAAAAACTGTTTTTT. The chain has TRBV7-2 and TRBJ1-4, with D possibly being TRBD1 (5 bases). The CDR3 is made up of 16 amino acids. Germline V CDR1 and CDR2: SGHTA, FQGNSA. V was cut by 1 base and J by 0 bases, with 9 bases left in between.

This clone was counted between two and nine times. J is TRBJ2-3 and V is TRBV5-6, with D possibly matching TRBD2 (5 bases). V dropped 4 bases and J dropped 5 bases, with 11 bases sitting between them. The CDR3 has 13 amino acids. CDR1 and CDR2 (germline): SGHDT, YYEEEE. CDR3 DNA: TGTGCCAGCAGCCCGGGATGGGGAGATACGCAGTATTTT. Amino acids: CASSPGWGDTQYF.

There are a few counts of this clone. The rearrangement joins TRBV7-6 to TRBJ1-2; TRBD1 is a possible D gene (6 bases). The CDR3 consists of 18 residues. Trimming removed 5 bases at V and 5 bases at J, with 27 bases between. Germline CDR1 SGHVS, CDR2 FNYEAQ. The DNA of the CDR3 is TGTGCCAGCAGCCCCCGGGGGGCGAAAGGCTCTCCACTTTATGGCTACACCTTC. This codes for CASSPRGAKGSPLYGYTF.

This clone showed up many times. The chain carries TRBV28 and TRBJ1-2, with 9 nucleotides matching TRBD1. CDR3 length: 14 residues. CDR1 is MDHEN and CDR2 is SYDVKM in the germline V gene. J was trimmed by 0 bases and V by 6 bases; bases with no gene match: 2. In DNA form, the CDR3 reads TGTGCCAGCAGGCGGACAGGGGCTAACTATGGCTACACCTTC. Its protein product is CASRRTGANYGYTF.

The V and J genes are TRBV7-9 and TRBJ2-1, with TRBD2 as a possible D gene (5 bases). Trimming cost V 7 bases and J 3 bases, with 10 bases left between them. The CDR3 length is 13 residues. Germline CDR1 SEHNR, CDR2 FQNEAQ (reference sequence). DNA of the CDR3: TGTGCCAGCACCTGGGAGAACTACAATGAGCAGTTCTTC. This encodes CASTWENYNEQFF.

This clone turned up a few times. The chain carries TRBV6-5 and TRBJ2-3, with 8 bases fitting TRBD1. This CDR3 has 16 residues. V trimming: 0 bases; J trimming: 5 bases; junction bases outside the gene matches: 7. Germline V gene data show CDR1 as MNHEY and CDR2 as SVGAGI. The CDR3: CASSYSRQGTGDTQYF. In nucleotides, the CDR3 is TGTGCCAGCAGTTACTCCAGACAGGGGACGGGAGATACGCAGTATTTT.

This clone was observed a handful of times. The chain has TRBV27 and TRBJ1-5; D is perhaps TRBD1 (6 bases). The germline V gene has CDR1 MNHEY and CDR2 SMNVEV (reference sequence). The CDR3 sequence is 14 residues long. The V end was cut by 10 bases, the J end by 5 bases, with 18 bases between. The CDR3 DNA sequence: TGTGCCAAACATCCTACAGGGACTCATCAGCCCCAGCATTTT. This translates into CAKHPTGTHQPQHF.

The sample holds a few counts of this clone. The rearrangement uses TRBV6-6 and TRBJ1-5; D is perhaps TRBD1 (5 bases). There are 14 residues in the CDR3. V lost 5 bases and J 7 bases, leaving 15 bases between the germline ends. The V gene's germline CDR1 is MNHNY and CDR2 SVGAGI (reference sequence). The DNA of the CDR3 is TGTGCCAGCAGTGATTCGGCAGGGCTGCAGCCCCAGCATTTT. Protein product: CASSDSAGLQPQHF.

CDR3: CASSQDRGLESEQYF. The CDR3 DNA sequence: TGTGCCAGCAGCCAAGATAGGGGACTAGAGAGCGAGCAGTACTTC. The chain couples TRBV4-2 to TRBJ2-7; 8 nucleotides line up with TRBD2. Losses at the gene ends were 0 bases for V and 6 bases for J; bases not matched to a gene: 7. CDR1 LGHNA and CDR2 YNFKEQ come from the germline V gene. The CDR3 contains 15 residues.

This clone was counted between two and nine times. This chain uses TRBV5-1 with TRBJ2-1; D is undetermined. The CDR3 has 13 amino acids. V lost 0 bases and J lost 4, with 5 bases in between. Looked up from germline, CDR1 is SGHRS and CDR2 is YFSETQ. This CDR3 reads CASSLENYNEQFF. The DNA of the CDR3 is TGCGCCAGCAGCTTGGAGAATTACAATGAGCAGTTCTTC.

The table lists this clone with many counts. The junction does not match germline at one end; this may be a read error. This chain links TRBV15 with TRBJ2-7; TRBD2 agrees at 8 bases. Per the germline V gene, CDR1 is LNHNV and CDR2 is YYDKDF (reference sequence). The CDR3 length is 15 residues. The DNA of the CDR3 is TGTGCCACCAGCAGAATAGCGGGAAACTCCCACGAGCAGTACTTC. The encoded protein is CATSRIAGNSHEQYF.

V is TRBV10-3 and J is TRBJ2-7, with 7 bases matching TRBD1. The trim removed 5 bases at V and 4 bases at J, leaving 8 bases unmatched. The CDR3 has 14 residues. CDR1 is ENHRY, CDR2 SYGVKD, per germline. For the CDR3, the DNA is TGTGCCATCAGTCAAGCCGGGACAGAGTACGAGCAGTACTTC. Its translation: CAISQAGTEYEQYF.

This clone showed up just a few times. The chain employs TRBV28 and TRBJ1-4; no reliable D call. Germline V gene data show CDR1 as MDHEN and CDR2 as SYDVKM. V lost 7 bases, J lost 8 bases, and 14 bases lay in between. This CDR3 has 13 amino acids. The CDR3 loop is CASNDGRLEKLFF. In nucleotides, the CDR3 is TGTGCCAGCAACGATGGGAGGTTGGAAAAACTGTTTTTT.